This T cell receptor (beta chain) comes out of a study of T-cell memory formation after mild COVID-19 (dated by TCRdb to about 2021). Concerning the study at large: TCR sequence clusters from the two donors were largely donor specific. T-cell clones expanding and contracting after mild COVID-19 in two donors were tracked by longitudinal TCRalpha and TCRbeta repertoire sequencing. Two young, previously healthy adult volunteers made up the cohort, one male and one female.

The germline V and J ends show losses of 3 bases and 2 bases respectively, and no gene match explains 10 bases of the junction. Including cysteine and phenylalanine, the CDR3 has 17 amino acids. The kept DNA is CDR3 alone, 51 bases in frame from the first base. Via the germline V gene (reference sequence), CDR1 is MNHEY and CDR2 SMNVEV. PBMCs were isolated by Ficoll-Paque density gradient centrifugation. Turning to this clonotype: This receptor's antigen is unknown. Nothing much larger sits one base from this clone, and base qualities are not available.

Instrument used: Illumina NovaSeq 6000. TCRalpha and TCRbeta cDNA libraries were constructed by 5'RACE with constant-segment primers, with sample barcodes and unique molecular identifiers being introduced. Trizol reagent was used to extract RNA from every sample. Libraries were amplified in two PCR steps, with a second sample barcode and Illumina TruSeq adapters added in the second step. Libraries were sequenced on an Illumina NovaSeq with 2 x 150 bp paired-end reads. The study's own analysis went as follows. Demultiplexing of reads and collapsing into UMI-guided consensus sequences were performed with migec v1.2.7. With mixcr v2.1.11, UMI consensuses were aligned to TRA and TRB V and J templates and assembled into clonotypes. A clonotype was counted as expanded or contracted only when both edgeR and NoisET called the clonotype significant, with the noise models trained on biological replicates. For edgeR calls, a false discovery rate-adjusted p below 0.01 and a log2 fold-change threshold of 1 were applied. As an exploratory analysis of dynamics, max-normalized trajectories of the 1000 most abundant clonotypes were examined with PCA combined with hierarchical clustering. Separately sequenced CD4+ and CD8+ repertoires were used to assign the CD4 or CD8 phenotype of responding clones. TCRdb redid the processing of the public reads, applying fastp at Q25 and MiXCR, and retained in-frame beta chains. Rows are combined by CDR3 protein, so each entry shows the most common genes and DNA. These V and J calls are TCRdb output, not the study's own analysis. This sample holds about 350,000 distinct CDR3 sequences; approximately 14% were observed only once. The ten largest account for about a fifth of the sample.

General conclusions and limits of the study: Some responding clones were detected in pre-infection memory, which suggested that pre-existing cross-reactive memory T cells had joined the SARS-CoV-2 response. SARS-CoV-2 specificity was not confirmed for the second-wave clones peaking on day 37. The study included only a couple of mild cases, and larger cohorts that include severe cases with pre-infection samples were judged to be necessary. Contracting CD4+ clones were located mainly in the CM and EM memory subsets, whereas CD8+ clones were found to be enriched in EMRA. Clones contracting from day 15 to 85 had balanced CD4/CD8 phenotypes, while a second wave expanding from day 15 to 37 was biased towards CD4+.

Recombination joined TRBV27 with TRBJ1-2, with TRBD1 matching 9 junction bases. This clonotype originated in a man aged 18 to 29 who had mild COVID-19 (a few samples of this study predate the infection). The sample titles of this study are shuffled in the database, so cell type and time point are left out; the donor was told from shared clones. Material for sequencing was PBMCs or a T cell subset sorted from them (not recorded which). The CDR3 loop reads CASSFSSSTGGNYGYTF. The DNA sequence follows: TGTGCCAGCAGTTTCAGTTCGTCAACAGGGGGCAACTATGGCTACACCTTC.